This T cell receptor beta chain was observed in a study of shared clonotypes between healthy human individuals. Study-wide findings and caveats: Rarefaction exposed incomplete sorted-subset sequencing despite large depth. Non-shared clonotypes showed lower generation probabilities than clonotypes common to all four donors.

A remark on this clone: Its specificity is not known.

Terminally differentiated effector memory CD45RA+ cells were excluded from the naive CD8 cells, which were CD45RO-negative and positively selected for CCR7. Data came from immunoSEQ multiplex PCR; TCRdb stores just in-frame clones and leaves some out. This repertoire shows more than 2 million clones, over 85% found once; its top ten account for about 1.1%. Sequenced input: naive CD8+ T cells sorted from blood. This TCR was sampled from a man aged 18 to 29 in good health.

This CDR3 reads CASSLLDGQQETQYF. CDR3 in DNA: TGTGCCAGCAGCTTACTGGACGGACAGCAAGAGACCCAGTACTTC. The chain joins TRBV7-9 to TRBJ2-5; D perhaps matches TRBD1 (6 bases). V gave up 2 bases and J gave up 2 bases, with 12 bases separating them. CDR1 and CDR2 from the germline V gene are SEHNR and FQNEAQ (reference sequence). The CDR3 totals 15 residues.